This TCR beta chain was retrieved from a study of blood T cell repertoires in COVID-19. Per the study methods: Amplification with reference gene primers provided the estimates of nucleated cell counts. Assay: immunoSEQ multiplex PCR; the TCRdb copy retains only in-frame clones and omits some. V and J calls and clone size are as listed in that table; D and trimming were resolved from the DNA. The table records approximately 250,000 clones, 86% of them present only once. Sequencing input: peripheral blood. This clonotype was sampled from a man younger than 35 with active or convalescent COVID-19.

The CDR3 spells CASRDSTGYGYTF. The CDR3 DNA reads as TGTGCCAGCAGAGACTCTACAGGGTATGGCTACACCTTC. The V gene is TRBV6-5, the J gene TRBJ1-2; TRBD1 is a possible D gene (6 bases). The CDR3 contains 13 residues. Germline V lookup: CDR1 MNHEY, CDR2 SVGAGI. The V gene lost 6 bases and the J gene lost 5 bases, with 13 bases spanning the gap.